The 24 T cell receptor beta chains below come from one sample, sequenced in a study of T cells in Graves' hyperthyroidism and ophthalmopathy. The CDR3 regions of TCR beta were amplified from RNA transcripts. The HTBI primer set was used in a first-round RT-PCR of the TCR CDR3. From the multiplex PCR reads, TCRdb called clonotypes with MiXCR, one entry per CDR3 protein. Of approximately 600,000 distinct CDR3 sequences detected, around 21% appear once; the ten largest clones hold under 35%. Input material: blood. All receptors derive from a man aged 30-40 years with Graves' ophthalmopathy.

This chain links TRBV11-2 with TRBJ2-2, with TRBD2 identical over 15 bases. Losses at the gene ends were 3 bases for V and 4 bases for J; bases not matched to a gene: 9. In germline, CDR1 is SGHAT, CDR2 FQNNGV. This CDR3 is 19 amino acids long. CDR3 amino acids: CASSFYGLAGGPITGELFF. The CDR3 DNA reads as TGTGCCAGCAGCTTTTATGGACTAGCGGGAGGGCCGATCACCGGGGAGCTGTTTTTT. The full variable domain, in which reference TRBV11-2 and TRBJ2-2 provide the parts outside the CDR3, is EAGVAQSPRYKIIEKRQSVAFWCNPISGHATLYWYQQILGQGPKLLIQFQNNGVVDDSQLPKDRFSAERLKGVDSTLKIQPAKLEDSAVYLCASSFYGLAGGPITGELFFGEGSRLTVL.

This clonotype was counted at least ten times. The chain combines TRBV20-1 with TRBJ2-7; the match to TRBD1 covers 11 bases. Germline values: CDR1 DFQATT, CDR2 SNEGSKA (reference sequence). J gave up 5 bases and V 0 bases, and 6 bases lay outside the gene matches. The length of the CDR3 is 15 residues. CDR3 residues: CSAREGTGGRNEQYF. For the CDR3, the DNA is TGCAGTGCTAGAGAGGGGACAGGGGGAAGGAACGAGCAGTACTTC.

The chain has TRBV20-1 and TRBJ2-1; no clear D. Trimming shortened V by 4 bases and J by 7 bases, and 8 bases separated the two germline ends. The CDR3 has 11 amino acids. The germline V gene has CDR1 DFQATT and CDR2 SNEGSKA (reference sequence). CDR3 loop: CSANTMNEQFF. In DNA, the CDR3 is TGCAGTGCTAATACAATGAATGAGCAGTTCTTC.

The table lists this clonotype with a few counts. This chain links TRBV30 with TRBJ1-2; D is perhaps TRBD1 (6 bases). V was shortened by 2 bases and J by 8 bases, with 18 bases between the two germline ends. This CDR3 is 14 amino acids long. Germline V gene sequence: CDR1 GTSNPN, CDR2 SVGIG (reference sequence). CDR3 DNA sequence: TGTGCCTGGAGTCAGGGCAGGGGAACAAGGGGCTACACCTTC. Protein product: CAWSQGRGTRGYTF.

This chain connects TRBV10-3 to TRBJ2-7, with D possibly being TRBD1 (6 bases). Per the germline V gene, CDR1 is ENHRY and CDR2 is SYGVKD. V was clipped by 4 bases and J by 7 bases, with 14 bases between them. The CDR3 consists of 13 residues. CDR3 DNA sequence: TGTGCCATCAGTGGGAGCAGGGGTAGGGAGCAGTACTTC. This codes for CAISGSRGREQYF.

This clonotype was observed a few times. The rearrangement uses TRBV7-9 and TRBJ2-7; 14 bases fit TRBD2. Germline V gene sequence: CDR1 SEHNR, CDR2 FQNEAQ (reference sequence). The CDR3 extends over 18 amino acids. With 2 bases clipped from V and 3 bases from J, the junction kept 9 bases outside the gene matches. The CDR3 is CASSLYPGLAGVNYEQYF. The DNA for the CDR3 is TGTGCCAGCAGCTTATACCCGGGACTAGCGGGAGTGAACTACGAGCAGTACTTC.

This clonotype was detected ten times or more. V usage is TRBV28 and J usage is TRBJ1-5; 8 nucleotides match TRBD1. There are 15 residues in the CDR3. Trimming cost V 7 bases and J 1 base; bases outside gene matches: 6. Germline V gene sequence: CDR1 MDHEN, CDR2 SYDVKM. CDR3 nucleotides: TGTGCCAGCACCTTGACAGGGGAGAGCAATCAGCCCCAGCATTTT. Translation gives CASTLTGESNQPQHF.

The sample holds many counts of this clonotype. The chain uses TRBV6-1 and TRBJ2-7, with a tentative D call TRBD2 (6 bases). Trimming left V 6 bases short and J 2 bases short, with 8 bases between. The V gene's germline CDR1 is MNHNS and CDR2 SASEGT. The CDR3 loop spans 12 amino acids. CDR3 nucleotide sequence: TGTGCCAGCAGGACGGGAGCCTACGAGCAGTACTTC. It is translated as CASRTGAYEQYF.

About this clonotype: A read error may explain this, as a much larger clone is one base away. The chain employs TRBV24-1 and TRBJ1-1; perhaps TRBD1 as D (6 bases). The CDR3 spans 17 residues. Looked up from germline, CDR1 is KGHDR and CDR2 is SFDVKD. Trimming took 8 bases from V and 2 from J, leaving 23 bases between them. The CDR3 region has the DNA TGTGCCACCAACGCACCATCCTCGAACGGGGGCAACACTGAAGCTTTCTTT. This sequence encodes CATNAPSSNGGNTEAFF.

At least ten counts were recorded for this clonotype. The chain uses TRBV11-1 and TRBJ2-3; no reliable D call. The germline V gene has CDR1 SGHAT and CDR2 FQDESV (reference sequence). CDR3 size: 13 residues. V dropped 8 bases and J dropped 2 bases, with 11 bases sitting between them. CDR3: CASDGSSTDTQYF. DNA of the CDR3: TGTGCCAGCGACGGGTCCTCCACAGATACGCAGTATTTT.

The chain couples TRBV19 to TRBJ1-5, with 8 positions matching TRBD1. This CDR3 contains 18 residues. The V segment lost 1 base and the J segment 2 bases; nucleotides outside the gene matches: 10. Germline-derived CDR1 and CDR2 are LNHDA and SQIVND (reference sequence). This CDR3 reads CASSIALDRGKGNQPQHF. The CDR3 bases are TGTGCCAGTAGTATAGCCCTCGACAGGGGAAAGGGCAATCAGCCCCAGCATTTT.

This chain links TRBV28 with TRBJ1-5; 10 bases match TRBD1. The V gene end was trimmed by 5 bases and the J gene end by 2 bases; junction bases not matched to a gene: 9. The germline V gene encodes CDR1 MDHEN and CDR2 SYDVKM. This CDR3 region has 17 residues. CDR3 DNA sequence: TGTGCCAGCAGTCCCCCAGGGACAGGGGCGGGCAATCAGCCCCAGCATTTT. This sequence encodes CASSPPGTGAGNQPQHF.

The CDR3 nucleotides read TGTGCCTGGAGTATCGGTGATCCCGGGGAGCTGTTTTTT. It specifies CAWSIGDPGELFF. This sequence joins TRBV30 and TRBJ2-2; D gene uncertain. V lost 2 bases and J 6 bases, leaving 10 bases between the germline ends. The CDR3 spans 13 residues. The germline gives CDR1 GTSNPN, CDR2 SVGIG (reference sequence).

This clonotype was observed a few times. The chain combines TRBV6-5 with TRBJ2-2, with D perhaps assigned TRBD1 or TRBD2 (5 bases each). Trimming left V 0 bases short and J 6 bases short, with 8 bases between. Per the germline V gene, CDR1 is MNHEY and CDR2 is SVGAGI. CDR3 size: 14 residues. In DNA, the CDR3 is TGTGCCAGCAGTTACTCTGGGGGTGCCGGGGAGCTGTTTTTT. This sequence encodes CASSYSGGAGELFF.

The chain joins TRBV20-1 to TRBJ1-1; TRBD1 matches at 9 bases. The CDR3 length is 16 residues. After removal of 1 base from V and 3 bases from J, the junction contained 9 bases not matched to a gene. Germline V gene sequence: CDR1 DFQATT, CDR2 SNEGSKA (reference sequence). CDR3 nucleotides: TGCAGTGCTAGAGTAATGGCTGGACAGGGGTACACTGAAGCTTTCTTT. It encodes CSARVMAGQGYTEAFF.

The rearrangement uses TRBV5-1 and TRBJ2-3; TRBD2 aligns across 16 bases. Germline assignment: CDR1 SGHRS and CDR2 YFSETQ. The V segment lost 4 bases and the J segment 2 bases; nucleotides outside the gene matches: 13. The length of the CDR3 is 20 residues. The CDR3 loop is CASSPGLAGGPGYHTDTQYF. CDR3 DNA sequence: TGCGCCAGCAGCCCGGGACTAGCGGGAGGGCCCGGGTACCACACAGATACGCAGTATTTT.

The J gene is TRBJ2-1, the V gene TRBV6-6; 8 positions agree with TRBD1. The germline V gene has CDR1 MNHNY and CDR2 SVGAGI (reference sequence). The J segment lost 7 bases and the V segment lost 2 bases, leaving 7 bases of the junction unmatched. The CDR3 length is 15 residues. The CDR3 region is CASSYNQGAGNEQFF. CDR3 bases: TGTGCCAGCAGTTACAACCAGGGGGCCGGGAATGAGCAGTTCTTC.

On this clonotype: Because the CDR3 is missing its conserved closing phenylalanine or tryptophan, this is likely a read error. The chain recombines TRBV9 with TRBJ1-1, with a tentative D call TRBD1 (5 bases). Trimming removed 1 base from V and 0 bases from J, with 13 bases in between. This CDR3 has 16 amino acids. Germline lookup yields CDR1 SGDLS and CDR2 YYNGEE. CDR3 nucleotides: TGTGCCAGCAGCGTAATATCCCACAGGATGAACACTGAAGCTTTCCTC. This encodes CASSVISHRMNTEAFL.

This clonotype was seen repeatedly, ten times or more. The V call is TRBV28, the J call TRBJ1-1; D remains ambiguous. Germline V CDR1 and CDR2: MDHEN, SYDVKM. V gave up 4 bases and J gave up 0 bases, with 18 bases separating them. This CDR3 is built from 17 residues. The CDR3 is CASSSDTPALMNTEAFF. As DNA, the CDR3 is TGTGCCAGCAGTTCGGATACGCCGGCTTTAATGAACACTGAAGCTTTCTTT.

This clonotype was seen only a few times. The V and J genes are TRBV20-1 and TRBJ2-1; 12 nucleotides match TRBD2. The CDR3 is 17 residues long. In germline, CDR1 is DFQATT, CDR2 SNEGSKA (reference sequence). The V segment lost 1 base and the J segment 7 bases; nucleotides outside the gene matches: 11. CDR3 DNA: TGCAGTGCTAGAGGGCCCCCTCTAGCGGGAGGGCTGAATGAGCAGTTCTTC. It yields the protein CSARGPPLAGGLNEQFF.

J is TRBJ1-5 and V is TRBV11-2, with D possibly being TRBD1 (5 bases). V gave up 6 bases and J gave up 15 bases, with 24 bases separating them. The CDR3 extends over 14 amino acids. The V gene's germline CDR1 is SGHAT and CDR2 FQNNGV. The CDR3 sequence is CASSVNPTGNLLHF. The CDR3 DNA is TGTGCCAGCAGTGTCAACCCAACAGGAAACCTTCTGCATTTT.

The chain joins TRBV11-2 to TRBJ1-5, with D perhaps TRBD1 (6 bases). The CDR3 has 13 amino acids. Deletions cut 4 bases from V and 5 bases from J, with 9 bases between. The germline gives CDR1 SGHAT, CDR2 FQNNGV. The CDR3 DNA sequence: TGTGCCAGCAGCTCGGGGGCAGATCAGCCCCAGCATTTT. Translated, it gives CASSSGADQPQHF.

Only a few counts were recorded for this clonotype. The V and J genes are TRBV5-1 and TRBJ2-3, with 9 nucleotides matching TRBD2. The CDR3 extends over 17 amino acids. V lost 2 bases, J lost 2 bases, and 9 bases stayed unmatched. CDR1 and CDR2 from the germline V gene are SGHRS and YFSETQ. CDR3 DNA: TGCGCCAGCAGCTTTACATCAGCGGGGGGATCCACAGATACGCAGTATTTT. It translates to CASSFTSAGGSTDTQYF.

The chain uses TRBV9 and TRBJ2-7, with TRBD2 matching over 9 bases. Germline V gene data show CDR1 as SGDLS and CDR2 as YYNGEE. The length of the CDR3 is 16 residues. The V and J ends lost 4 bases and 3 bases, in that order; junction bases with no gene match: 11. CDR3 region: CASSRRWTSADYEQYF. The CDR3 nucleotides are TGTGCCAGCAGCCGGAGGTGGACTAGCGCTGACTACGAGCAGTACTTC. Full variable domain (remainder filled in from reference TRBV9 and TRBJ2-7): DSGVTQTPKHLITATGQRVTLRCSPRSGDLSVYWYQQSLDQGLQFLIQYYNGEERAKGNILERFSAQQFPDLHSELNLSSLELGDSALYFCASSRRWTSADYEQYFGPGTRLTVT.